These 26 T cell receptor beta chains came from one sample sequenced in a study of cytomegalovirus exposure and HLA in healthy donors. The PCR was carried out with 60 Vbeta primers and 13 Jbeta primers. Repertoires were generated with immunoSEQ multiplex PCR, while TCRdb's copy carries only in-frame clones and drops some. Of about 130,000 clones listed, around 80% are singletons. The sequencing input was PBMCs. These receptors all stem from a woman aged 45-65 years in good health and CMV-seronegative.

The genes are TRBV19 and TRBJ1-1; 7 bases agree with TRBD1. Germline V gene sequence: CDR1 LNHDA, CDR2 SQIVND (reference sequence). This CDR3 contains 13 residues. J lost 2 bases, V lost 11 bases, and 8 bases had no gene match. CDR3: CAGSGTANTEAFF. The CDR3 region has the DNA TGTGCCGGCTCCGGGACAGCAAACACTGAAGCTTTCTTT.

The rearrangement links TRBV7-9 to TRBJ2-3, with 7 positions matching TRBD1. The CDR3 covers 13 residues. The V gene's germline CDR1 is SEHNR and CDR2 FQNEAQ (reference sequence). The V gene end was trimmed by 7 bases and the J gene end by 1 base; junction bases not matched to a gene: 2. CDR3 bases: TGTGCCAGCATAGGGGGCCGCACAGATACGCAGTATTTT. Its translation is CASIGGRTDTQYF.

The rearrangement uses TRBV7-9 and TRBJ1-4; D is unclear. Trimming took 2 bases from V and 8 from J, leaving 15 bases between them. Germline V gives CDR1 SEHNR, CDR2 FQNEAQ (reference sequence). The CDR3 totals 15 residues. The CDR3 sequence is CASSLSQAPSEKLFF. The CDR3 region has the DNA TGTGCCAGCAGCTTAAGTCAGGCCCCAAGCGAAAAACTGTTTTTT.

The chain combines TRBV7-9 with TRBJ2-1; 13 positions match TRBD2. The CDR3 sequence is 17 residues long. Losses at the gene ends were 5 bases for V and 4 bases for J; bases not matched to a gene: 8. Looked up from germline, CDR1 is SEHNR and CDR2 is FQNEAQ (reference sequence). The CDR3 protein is CASSGLAGVSFYNEQFF. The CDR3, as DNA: TGTGCCAGCAGCGGACTAGCGGGAGTTTCATTTTACAATGAGCAGTTCTTC.

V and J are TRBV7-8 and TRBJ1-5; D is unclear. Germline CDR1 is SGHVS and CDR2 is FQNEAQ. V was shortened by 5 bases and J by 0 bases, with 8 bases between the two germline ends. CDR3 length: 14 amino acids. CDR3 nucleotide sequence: TGTGCCAGCAGCCTGACACCTAGCAATCAGCCCCAGCATTTT. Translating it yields CASSLTPSNQPQHF. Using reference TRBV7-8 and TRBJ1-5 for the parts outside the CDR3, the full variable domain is GAGVSQSPRYKVAKRGQDVALRCDPISGHVSLFWYQQALGQGPEFLTYFQNEAQLDKSGLPSDRFFAERPEGSVSTLKIQRTQQEDSAVYLCASSLTPSNQPQHFGDGTRLSIL.

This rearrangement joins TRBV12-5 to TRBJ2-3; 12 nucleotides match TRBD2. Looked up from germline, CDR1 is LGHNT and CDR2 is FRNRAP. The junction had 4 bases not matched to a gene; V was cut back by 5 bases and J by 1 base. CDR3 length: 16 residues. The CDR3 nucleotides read TGTGCTAGTGGTAGACTAGCGGGAGCGGGCACAGATACGCAGTATTTT. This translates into CASGRLAGAGTDTQYF.

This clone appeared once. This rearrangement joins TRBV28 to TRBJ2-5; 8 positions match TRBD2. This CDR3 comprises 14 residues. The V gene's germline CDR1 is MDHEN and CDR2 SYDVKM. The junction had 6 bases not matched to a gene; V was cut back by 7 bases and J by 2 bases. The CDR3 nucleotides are TGTGCCAGCAAGCCTCGCGGGGGGCAAGAGACCCAGTACTTC. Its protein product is CASKPRGGQETQYF.

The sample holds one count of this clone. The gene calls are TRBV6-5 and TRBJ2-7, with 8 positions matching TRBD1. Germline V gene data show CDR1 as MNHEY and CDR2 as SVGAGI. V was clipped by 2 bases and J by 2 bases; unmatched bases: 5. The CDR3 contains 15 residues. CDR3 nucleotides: TGTGCCAGCAGTTACAGGGGACAGGCCCCCTACGAGCAGTACTTC. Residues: CASSYRGQAPYEQYF.

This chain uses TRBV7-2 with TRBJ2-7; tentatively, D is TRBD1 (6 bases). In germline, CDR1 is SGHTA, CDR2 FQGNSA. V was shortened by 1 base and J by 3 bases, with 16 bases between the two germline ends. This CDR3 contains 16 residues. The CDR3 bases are TGTGCCAGCAGCTTAGTACCCCCAGGACAGCTCTACGAGCAGTACTTC. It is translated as CASSLVPPGQLYEQYF.

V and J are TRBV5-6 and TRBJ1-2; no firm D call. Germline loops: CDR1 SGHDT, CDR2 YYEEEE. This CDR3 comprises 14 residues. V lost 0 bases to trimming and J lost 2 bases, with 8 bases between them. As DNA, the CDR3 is TGTGCCAGCAGCTTGGTCCTGGAGAACTATGGCTACACCTTC. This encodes CASSLVLENYGYTF.

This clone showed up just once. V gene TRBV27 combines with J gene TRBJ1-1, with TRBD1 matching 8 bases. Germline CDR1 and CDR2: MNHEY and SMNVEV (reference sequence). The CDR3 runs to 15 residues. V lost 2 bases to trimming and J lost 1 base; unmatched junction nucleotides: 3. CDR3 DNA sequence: TGTGCCAGCAGTTTAGGGACAGGCAAGAACACTGAAGCTTTCTTT. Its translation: CASSLGTGKNTEAFF.

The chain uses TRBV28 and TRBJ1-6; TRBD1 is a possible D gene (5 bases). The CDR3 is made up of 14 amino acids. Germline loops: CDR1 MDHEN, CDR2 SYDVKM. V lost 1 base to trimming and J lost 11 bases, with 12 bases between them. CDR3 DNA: TGTGCCAGCAGTTTATTAGGGGAGGGGACACCCCTCCACTTT. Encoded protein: CASSLLGEGTPLHF.

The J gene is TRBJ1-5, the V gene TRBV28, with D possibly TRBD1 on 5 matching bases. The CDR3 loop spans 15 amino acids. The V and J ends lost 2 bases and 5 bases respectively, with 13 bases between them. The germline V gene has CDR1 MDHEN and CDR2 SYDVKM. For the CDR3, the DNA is TGTGCCAGCAGTTTACTTACAGGCGTCGATCAGCCCCAGCATTTT. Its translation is CASSLLTGVDQPQHF.

The CDR3: CASSPTGDQPQHF. The CDR3 region has the DNA TGTGCCAGTAGCCCTACAGGGGATCAGCCCCAGCATTTT. The rearrangement links TRBV19 to TRBJ1-5; 7 positions match TRBD1. The CDR3 runs to 13 residues. Per the germline V gene, CDR1 is LNHDA and CDR2 is SQIVND (reference sequence). J lost 5 bases, V lost 6 bases, and 4 bases had no gene match.

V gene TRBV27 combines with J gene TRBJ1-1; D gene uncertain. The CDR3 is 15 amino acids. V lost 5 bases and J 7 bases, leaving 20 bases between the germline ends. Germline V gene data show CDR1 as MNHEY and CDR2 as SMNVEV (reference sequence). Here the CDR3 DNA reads TGTGCCAGCAGTGCCTTACCAACCCCAGTGAATGAAGCTTTCTTT. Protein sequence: CASSALPTPVNEAFF.

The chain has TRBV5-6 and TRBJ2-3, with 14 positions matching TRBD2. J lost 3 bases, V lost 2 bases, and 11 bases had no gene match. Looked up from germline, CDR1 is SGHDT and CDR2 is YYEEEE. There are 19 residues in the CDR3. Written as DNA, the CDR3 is TGTGCCAGCAGCTTCGGGGGACTAGCGGGAGTCCCGGGTACAGATACGCAGTATTTT. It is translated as CASSFGGLAGVPGTDTQYF.

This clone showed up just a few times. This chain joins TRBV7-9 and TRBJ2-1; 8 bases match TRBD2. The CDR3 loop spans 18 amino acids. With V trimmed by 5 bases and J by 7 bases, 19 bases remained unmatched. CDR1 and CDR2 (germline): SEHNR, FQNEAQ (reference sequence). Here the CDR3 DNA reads TGTGCCAGCAGCCACCCCGGGGTAGCGGGATACTCGGGGAATGAGCAGTTCTTC. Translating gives CASSHPGVAGYSGNEQFF.

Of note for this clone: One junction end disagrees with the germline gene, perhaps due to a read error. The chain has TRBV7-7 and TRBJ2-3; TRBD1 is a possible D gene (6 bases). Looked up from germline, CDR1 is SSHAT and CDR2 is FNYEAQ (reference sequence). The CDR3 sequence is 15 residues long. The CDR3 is CASSLAQGSTDTQYF. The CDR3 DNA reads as TGTGCTAGCAGCTTAGCGCAGGGGAGCACAGATACGCAGTATTTT.

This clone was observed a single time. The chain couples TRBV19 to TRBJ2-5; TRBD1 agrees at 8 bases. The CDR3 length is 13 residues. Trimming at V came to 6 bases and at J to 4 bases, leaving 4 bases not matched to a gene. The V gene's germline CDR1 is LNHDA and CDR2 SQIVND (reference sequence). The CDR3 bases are TGTGCCAGTAGCCCCGACAGGGGAGAGACCCAGTACTTC. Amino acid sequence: CASSPDRGETQYF.

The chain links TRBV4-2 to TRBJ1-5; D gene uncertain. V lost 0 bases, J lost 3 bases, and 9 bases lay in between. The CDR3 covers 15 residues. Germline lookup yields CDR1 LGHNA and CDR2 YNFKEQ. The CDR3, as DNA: TGTGCCAGCAGCCAAGATGGCCAGTCCAATCAGCCCCAGCATTTT. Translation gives CASSQDGQSNQPQHF.

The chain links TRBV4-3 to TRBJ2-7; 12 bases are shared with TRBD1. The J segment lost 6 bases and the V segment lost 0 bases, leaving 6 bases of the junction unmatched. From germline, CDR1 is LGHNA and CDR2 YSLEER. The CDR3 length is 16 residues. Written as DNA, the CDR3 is TGCGCCAGCAGCCAAGACCTCGGGACAGGGGGCGTCGAGCAGTACTTC. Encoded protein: CASSQDLGTGGVEQYF.

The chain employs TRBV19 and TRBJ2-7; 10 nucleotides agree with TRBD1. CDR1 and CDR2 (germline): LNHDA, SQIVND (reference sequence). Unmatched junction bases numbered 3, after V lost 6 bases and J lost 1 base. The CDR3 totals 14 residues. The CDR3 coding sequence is TGTGCCAGTAGCCGGACAGGGGGTTCCTACGAGCAGTACTTC. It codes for CASSRTGGSYEQYF.

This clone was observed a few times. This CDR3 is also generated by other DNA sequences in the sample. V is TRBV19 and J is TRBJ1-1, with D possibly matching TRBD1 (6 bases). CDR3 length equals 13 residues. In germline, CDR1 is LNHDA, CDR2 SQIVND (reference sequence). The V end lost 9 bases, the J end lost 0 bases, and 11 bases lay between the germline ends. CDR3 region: CASQDRLNTEAFF. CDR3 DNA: TGTGCCAGCCAAGACAGGTTGAACACTGAAGCTTTCTTT.

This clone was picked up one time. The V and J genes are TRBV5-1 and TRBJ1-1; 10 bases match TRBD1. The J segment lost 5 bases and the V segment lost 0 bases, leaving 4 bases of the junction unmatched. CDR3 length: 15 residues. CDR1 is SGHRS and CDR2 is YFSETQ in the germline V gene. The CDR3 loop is CASSLGTGGKTEAFF. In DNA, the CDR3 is TGCGCCAGCAGCTTGGGGACAGGGGGGAAAACTGAAGCTTTCTTT.

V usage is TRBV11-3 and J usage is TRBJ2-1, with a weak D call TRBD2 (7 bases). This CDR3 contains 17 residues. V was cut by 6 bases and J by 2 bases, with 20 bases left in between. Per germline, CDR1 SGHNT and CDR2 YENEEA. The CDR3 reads CASSSSSGEGPYNEQFF. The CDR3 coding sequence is TGTGCCAGCAGTTCATCATCAGGGGAGGGCCCCTACAATGAGCAGTTCTTC.

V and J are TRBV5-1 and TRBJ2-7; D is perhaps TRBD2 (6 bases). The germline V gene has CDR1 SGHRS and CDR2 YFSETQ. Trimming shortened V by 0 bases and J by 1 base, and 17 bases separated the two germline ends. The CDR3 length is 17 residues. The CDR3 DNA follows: TGCGCCAGCAGCTTGGCCCCAAGCGTTGGGGGGTCCTACGAGCAGTACGTC. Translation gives CASSLAPSVGGSYEQYV.